The 14 T cell receptor beta chains presented below share a single source sample, sequenced in a study of T-cell reconstitution after alpha-beta-depleted transplantation in children. It was with unique molecular identifiers that the TCRbeta library was prepared. TCRdb recomputed calls from the PCR reads with MiXCR, one row per CDR3 protein. The sample has 250,000 to 400,000 distinct CDR3 sequences; more than 20% are singletons. Sample: PBMCs, mostly from graft donor cells, taken 180 days after TCRalphabeta/CD19-depleted stem cell transplant. The receptor set was obtained from a male patient aged 10 to 17 who had a stem cell transplant for acute lymphoblastic leukemia, so the T cells may come from the graft donor.

The V call is TRBV20-1, the J call TRBJ1-5, with D possibly matching TRBD1 (6 bases). Germline values: CDR1 DFQATT, CDR2 SNEGSKA (reference sequence). There are 20 residues in the CDR3. V dropped 1 base and J dropped 0 bases, with 25 bases sitting between them. The CDR3 loop is CSARGSMKARGDYSNQPQHF. CDR3 coding DNA: TGCAGTGCTAGAGGCTCCATGAAGGCCAGGGGCGATTATAGCAATCAGCCCCAGCATTTT.

This clonotype has more than one count but fewer than ten. This chain joins TRBV12-5 and TRBJ2-7; D is undetermined. V dropped 1 base and J dropped 6 bases, with 10 bases sitting between them. This CDR3 contains 13 residues. The germline gives CDR1 LGHNT, CDR2 FRNRAP. CDR3 nucleotide sequence: TGTGCTAGTGGTTTGGGTACCGGGTTCGAGCAGTACTTC. Translated: CASGLGTGFEQYF.

This clonotype has more than one count but fewer than ten. The chain joins TRBV20-1 to TRBJ2-5; 11 positions agree with TRBD2. Unmatched junction bases numbered 0, after V lost 0 bases and J lost 3 bases. Germline assignment: CDR1 DFQATT and CDR2 SNEGSKA (reference sequence). This CDR3 is 14 amino acids long. Written as DNA, the CDR3 is TGCAGTGCTAGAGAACTAGCGGGAGAAGAGACCCAGTACTTC. It encodes CSARELAGEETQYF.

The chain couples TRBV12-3 or TRBV12-4 to TRBJ1-5; 8 bases line up with TRBD1. The CDR3 is made up of 17 amino acids. After removal of 3 bases from V and 2 bases from J, the junction contained 9 bases not matched to a gene. The CDR3 loop is CASSLARGRKGNQPQHF. CDR3 sequence (DNA): TGTGCCAGCAGTTTGGCCAGGGGGCGGAAAGGCAATCAGCCCCAGCATTTT.

This clonotype has just one count. The junction shows a germline mismatch at one end, possibly a read error. V is TRBV20-1 and J is TRBJ2-5, with D possibly matching TRBD2 (5 bases). From germline, CDR1 is DFQATT and CDR2 SNEGSKA (reference sequence). The CDR3 is made up of 10 amino acids. Here the CDR3 reads CSGGLETKYF. The CDR3 bases are TGCAGTGGAGGGTTGGAGACCAAGTACTTC.

This clonotype has ten or more counts. V gene TRBV5-1 combines with J gene TRBJ2-3; 7 bases line up with TRBD2. This CDR3 has 15 amino acids. J gave up 2 bases and V 0 bases, and 3 bases lay outside the gene matches. Germline V gene sequence: CDR1 SGHRS, CDR2 YFSETQ. CDR3 coding DNA: TGCGCCAGCAGCTTGGTCGCGGGAGTCACAGATACGCAGTATTTT. This translates into CASSLVAGVTDTQYF.

Ten or more counts support this clonotype. Written as DNA, the CDR3 is TGCGCCAGCAGCTCCTGGACAGGGGGTGAGCAGTTCTTC. This encodes CASSSWTGGEQFF. The V gene is TRBV5-1, the J gene TRBJ2-1; 10 bases are a match to TRBD1. The V and J ends lost 3 bases and 9 bases, in that order; junction bases with no gene match: 3. The length of the CDR3 is 13 residues. CDR1 and CDR2 (germline): SGHRS, YFSETQ.

This clonotype was detected a few times. V and J are TRBV4-1 and TRBJ2-1; D is possibly TRBD1 (6 bases). The germline V gene has CDR1 MGHRA and CDR2 YSYEKL. The CDR3 runs 14 residues. The ends were cut back, 0 bases at V and 8 bases at J, with 11 bases in the middle. CDR3 sequence reads: CASSQEGARYEQFF. In DNA, the CDR3 is TGCGCCAGCAGCCAAGAGGGGGCACGGTATGAGCAGTTCTTC.

This clonotype was seen only a few times. The V and J genes are TRBV10-3 and TRBJ2-5; no clear D gene. The V end lost 8 bases, the J end lost 2 bases, and 6 bases lay between the germline ends. Germline V gene sequence: CDR1 ENHRY, CDR2 SYGVKD. The CDR3 covers 11 residues. The CDR3 bases are TGTGCCATCCAACGGCAAGAGACCCAGTACTTC. Translated, it gives CAIQRQETQYF.

This clonotype was recorded a few times. This chain links TRBV7-8 with TRBJ2-3; unclear D gene. This CDR3 contains 12 residues. CDR1 SGHVS and CDR2 FQNEAQ come from the germline V gene. With 6 bases removed from V and 5 bases from J, the gap between germline ends came to 9 bases. The CDR3 DNA is TGTGCCAGCAGGGAAACGTTAGATACGCAGTATTTT. Its protein product is CASRETLDTQYF. The variable domain in full, completed from reference TRBV7-8 and TRBJ2-3, reads GAGVSQSPRYKVAKRGQDVALRCDPISGHVSLFWYQQALGQGPEFLTYFQNEAQLDKSGLPSDRFFAERPEGSVSTLKIQRTQQEDSAVYLCASRETLDTQYFGPGTRLTVL.

This clonotype was seen only a few times. The chain employs TRBV20-1 and TRBJ2-7, with 10 bases fitting TRBD1. In germline, CDR1 is DFQATT, CDR2 SNEGSKA (reference sequence). The CDR3 extends over 13 amino acids. The junction had 4 bases not matched to a gene; V was cut back by 2 bases and J by 6 bases. CDR3 residues: CSARRQGAGEQYF. The CDR3 DNA reads as TGCAGTGCTAGACGACAGGGGGCCGGCGAGCAGTACTTC.

This clonotype was seen a handful of times. CDR3 amino acids: CSAPQPGGNIQYF. CDR3 sequence (DNA): TGCAGTGCTCCCCAGCCGGGGGGGAACATTCAGTACTTC. The V and J genes are TRBV20-1 and TRBJ2-4, with 8 positions matching TRBD2. Germline V CDR1 and CDR2: DFQATT, SNEGSKA (reference sequence). V dropped 5 bases and J dropped 7; count of bases not matched to a gene: 7. CDR3 length equals 13 residues.

The rearrangement joins TRBV3-1 to TRBJ2-1; 11 nucleotides agree with TRBD2. This CDR3 is 16 amino acids long. Germline V CDR1 and CDR2: LGHDT, YNNKEL (reference sequence). Unmatched junction bases numbered 3, after V lost 0 bases and J lost 5 bases. The DNA of the CDR3 is TGTGCCAGCAGCCAAGAAGGGACTAGCGGAAACAATGAGCAGTTCTTC. Its translation: CASSQEGTSGNNEQFF.

In this sample, this clonotype turned up a few times. V and J are TRBV5-1 and TRBJ2-7, with 12 positions matching TRBD2. CDR1 is SGHRS, CDR2 YFSETQ, per germline. J was trimmed by 5 bases and V by 1 base; bases with no gene match: 7. The CDR3 has 16 residues. The CDR3 DNA follows: TGCGCCAGCAGCTTGCGACTAGCGGGAGCTAGGGACGAGCAGTACTTC. Translated: CASSLRLAGARDEQYF. The full variable domain, its missing parts supplied by reference TRBV5-1 and TRBJ2-7, is KAGVTQTPRYLIKTRGQQVTLSCSPISGHRSVSWYQQTPGQGLQFLFEYFSETQRNKGNFPGRFSGRQFSNSRSEMNVSTLELGDSALYLCASSLRLAGARDEQYFGPGTRLTVT.